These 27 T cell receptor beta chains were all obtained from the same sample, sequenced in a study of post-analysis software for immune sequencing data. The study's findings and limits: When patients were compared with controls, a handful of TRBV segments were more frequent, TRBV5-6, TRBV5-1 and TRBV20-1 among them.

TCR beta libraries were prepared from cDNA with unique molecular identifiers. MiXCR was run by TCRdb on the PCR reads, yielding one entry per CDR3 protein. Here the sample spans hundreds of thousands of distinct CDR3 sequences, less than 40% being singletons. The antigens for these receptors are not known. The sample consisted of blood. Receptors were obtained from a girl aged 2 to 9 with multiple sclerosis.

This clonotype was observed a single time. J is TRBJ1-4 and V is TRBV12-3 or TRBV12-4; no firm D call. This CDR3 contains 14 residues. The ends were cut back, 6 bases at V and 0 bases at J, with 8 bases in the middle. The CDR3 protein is CASSQRATNEKLFF. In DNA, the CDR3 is TGTGCCAGCAGCCAACGTGCAACTAATGAAAAACTGTTTTTT.

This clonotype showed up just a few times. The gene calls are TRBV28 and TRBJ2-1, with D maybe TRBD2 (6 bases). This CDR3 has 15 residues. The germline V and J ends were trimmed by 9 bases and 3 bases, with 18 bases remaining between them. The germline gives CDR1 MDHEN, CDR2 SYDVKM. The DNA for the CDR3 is TGTGCCAGTAGCTCCCTCAGCGGGTACTACAATGAGCAGTTCTTC. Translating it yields CASSSLSGYYNEQFF.

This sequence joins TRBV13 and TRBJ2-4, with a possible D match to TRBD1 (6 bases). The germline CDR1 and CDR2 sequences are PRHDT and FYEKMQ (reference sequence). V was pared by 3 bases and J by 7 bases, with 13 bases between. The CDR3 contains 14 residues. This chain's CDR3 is CASSFEGVGNIQYF. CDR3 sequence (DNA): TGTGCCAGCAGCTTCGAGGGGGTAGGGAACATTCAGTACTTC.

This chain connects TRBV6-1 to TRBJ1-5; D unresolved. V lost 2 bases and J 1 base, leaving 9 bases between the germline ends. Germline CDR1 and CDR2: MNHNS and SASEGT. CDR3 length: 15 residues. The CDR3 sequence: CASSEFLESNQPQHF. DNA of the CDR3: TGTGCCAGCAGTGAATTCCTCGAGAGCAATCAGCCCCAGCATTTT.

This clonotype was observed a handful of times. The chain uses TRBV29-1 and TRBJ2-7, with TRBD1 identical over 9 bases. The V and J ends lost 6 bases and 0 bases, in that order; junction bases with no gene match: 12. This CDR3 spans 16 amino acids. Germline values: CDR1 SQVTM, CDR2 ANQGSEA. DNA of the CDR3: TGCAGCGTCGAGGCGGCGGACAGGGGCGACTCCTACGAGCAGTACTTC. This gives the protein CSVEAADRGDSYEQYF.

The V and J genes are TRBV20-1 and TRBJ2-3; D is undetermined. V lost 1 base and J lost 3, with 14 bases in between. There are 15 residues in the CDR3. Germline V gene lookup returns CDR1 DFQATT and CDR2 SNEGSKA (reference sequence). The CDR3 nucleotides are TGCAGTGCTAGAGTCGGCAGCTCACCAACAGATACGCAGTATTTT. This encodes CSARVGSSPTDTQYF.

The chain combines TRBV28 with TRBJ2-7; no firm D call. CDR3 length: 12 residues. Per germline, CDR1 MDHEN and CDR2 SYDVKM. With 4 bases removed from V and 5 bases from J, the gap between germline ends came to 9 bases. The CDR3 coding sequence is TGTGCCAGCAGTTCATACCGGGACGAGCAGTACTTC. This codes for CASSSYRDEQYF.

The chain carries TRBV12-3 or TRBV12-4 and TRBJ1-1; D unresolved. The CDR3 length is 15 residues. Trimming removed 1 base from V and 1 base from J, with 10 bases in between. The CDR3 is CASSLEYGRNTEAFF. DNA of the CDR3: TGTGCCAGCAGTTTAGAATACGGTAGGAACACTGAAGCTTTCTTT.

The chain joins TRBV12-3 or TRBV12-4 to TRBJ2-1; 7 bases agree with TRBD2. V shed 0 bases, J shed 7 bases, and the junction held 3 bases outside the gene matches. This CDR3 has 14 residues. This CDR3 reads CASSLAWGGNEQFF. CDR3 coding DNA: TGTGCCAGCAGTTTAGCCTGGGGAGGGAATGAGCAGTTCTTC.

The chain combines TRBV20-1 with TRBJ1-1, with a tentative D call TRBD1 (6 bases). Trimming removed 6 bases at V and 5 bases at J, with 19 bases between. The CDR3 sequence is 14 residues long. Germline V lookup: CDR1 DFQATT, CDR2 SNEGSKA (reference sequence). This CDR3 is CSAPLDSKNTEAFF. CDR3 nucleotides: TGCAGTGCCCCCCTGGACAGTAAGAATACTGAAGCTTTCTTT.

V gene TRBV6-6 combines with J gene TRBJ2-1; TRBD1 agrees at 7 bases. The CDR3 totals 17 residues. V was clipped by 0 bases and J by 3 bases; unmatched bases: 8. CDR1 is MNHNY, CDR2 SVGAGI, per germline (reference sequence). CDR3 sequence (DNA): TGTGCCAGCAGTTACTCGAAGGGGACAGCCTACTACAATGAGCAGTTCTTC. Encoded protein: CASSYSKGTAYYNEQFF.

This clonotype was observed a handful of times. The CDR3: CASSYRNQPQHF. The DNA of the CDR3 is TGTGCCAGCAGTTACAGGAATCAGCCCCAGCATTTT. The rearrangement uses TRBV12-3 or TRBV12-4 and TRBJ1-5; TRBD1 might be the D (5 bases). Trimming took 4 bases from V and 4 from J, leaving 5 bases between them. The CDR3 sequence is 12 residues long.

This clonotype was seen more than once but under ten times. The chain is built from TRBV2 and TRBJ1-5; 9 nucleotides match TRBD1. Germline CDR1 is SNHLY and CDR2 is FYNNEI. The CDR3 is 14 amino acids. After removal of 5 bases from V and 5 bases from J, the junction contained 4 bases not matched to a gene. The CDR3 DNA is TGTGCCAGCAGTCGAACAGGGGGCCATCAGCCCCAGCATTTT. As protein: CASSRTGGHQPQHF.

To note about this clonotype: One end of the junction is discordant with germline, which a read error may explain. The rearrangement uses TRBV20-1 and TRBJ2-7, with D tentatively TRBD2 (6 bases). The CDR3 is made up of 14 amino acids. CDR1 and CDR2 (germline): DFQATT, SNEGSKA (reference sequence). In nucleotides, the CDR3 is TGCAGTCCTCGAGGTAGCGGCTTCTCCTACAAGCAGTACTTC. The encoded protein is CSPRGSGFSYKQYF.

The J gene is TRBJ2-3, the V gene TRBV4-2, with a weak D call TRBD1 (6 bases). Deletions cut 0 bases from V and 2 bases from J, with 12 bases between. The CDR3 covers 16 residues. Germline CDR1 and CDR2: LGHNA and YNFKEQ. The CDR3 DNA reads TGTGCCAGCAGCCAAGATTTGACAGGCTTCACAGATACGCAGTATTTT. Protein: CASSQDLTGFTDTQYF.

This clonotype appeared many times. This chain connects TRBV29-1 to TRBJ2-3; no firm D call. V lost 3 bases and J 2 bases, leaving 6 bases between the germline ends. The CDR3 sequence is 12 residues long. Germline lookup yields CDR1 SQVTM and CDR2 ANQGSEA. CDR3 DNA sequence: TGCAGCGTTGAGCAGATCACAGATACGCAGTATTTT. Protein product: CSVEQITDTQYF.

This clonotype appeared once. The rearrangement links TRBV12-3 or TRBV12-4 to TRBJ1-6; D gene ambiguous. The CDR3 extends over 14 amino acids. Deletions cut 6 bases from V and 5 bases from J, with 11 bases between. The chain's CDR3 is CASRGNYDNSPLHF. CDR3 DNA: TGTGCCAGCAGGGGGAATTACGATAATTCACCCCTCCACTTT.

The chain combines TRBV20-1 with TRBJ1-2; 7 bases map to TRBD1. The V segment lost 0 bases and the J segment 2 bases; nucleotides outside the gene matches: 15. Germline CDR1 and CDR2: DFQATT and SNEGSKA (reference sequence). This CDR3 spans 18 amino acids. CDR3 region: CSARDPVFGTAPNYGYTF. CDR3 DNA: TGCAGTGCTAGAGATCCGGTTTTCGGGACAGCCCCGAACTATGGCTACACCTTC.

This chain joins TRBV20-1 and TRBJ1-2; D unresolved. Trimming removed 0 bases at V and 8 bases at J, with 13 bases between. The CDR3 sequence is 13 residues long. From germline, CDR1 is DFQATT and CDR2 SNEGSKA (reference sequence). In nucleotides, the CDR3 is TGCAGTGCTAGAGATCATAAGGGTTGGGGCTACACCTTC. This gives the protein CSARDHKGWGYTF.

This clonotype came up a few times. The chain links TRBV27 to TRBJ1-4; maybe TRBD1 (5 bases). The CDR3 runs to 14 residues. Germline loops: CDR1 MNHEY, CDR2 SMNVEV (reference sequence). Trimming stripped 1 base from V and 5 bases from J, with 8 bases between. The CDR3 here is CASSLWGINEKLFF. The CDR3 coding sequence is TGTGCCAGCAGTTTATGGGGGATAAATGAAAAACTGTTTTTT.

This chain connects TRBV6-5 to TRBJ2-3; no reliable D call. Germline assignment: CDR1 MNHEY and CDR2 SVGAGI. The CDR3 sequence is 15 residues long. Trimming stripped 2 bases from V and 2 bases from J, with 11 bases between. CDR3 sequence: CASSYVAGFTDTQYF. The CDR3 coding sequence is TGTGCCAGCAGTTACGTGGCAGGCTTCACAGATACGCAGTATTTT.

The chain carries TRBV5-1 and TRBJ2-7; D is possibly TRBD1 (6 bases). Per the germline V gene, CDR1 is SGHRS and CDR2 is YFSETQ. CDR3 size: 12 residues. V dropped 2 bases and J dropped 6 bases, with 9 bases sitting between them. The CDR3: CASSLTGIEQYF. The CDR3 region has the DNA TGCGCCAGCAGCTTAACAGGGATCGAGCAGTACTTC.

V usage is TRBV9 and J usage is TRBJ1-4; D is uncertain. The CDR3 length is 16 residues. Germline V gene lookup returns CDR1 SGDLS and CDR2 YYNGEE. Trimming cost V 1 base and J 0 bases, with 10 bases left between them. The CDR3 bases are TGTGCCAGCAGCGTAAGCCCTGGGTCAACTAATGAAAAACTGTTTTTT. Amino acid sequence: CASSVSPGSTNEKLFF.

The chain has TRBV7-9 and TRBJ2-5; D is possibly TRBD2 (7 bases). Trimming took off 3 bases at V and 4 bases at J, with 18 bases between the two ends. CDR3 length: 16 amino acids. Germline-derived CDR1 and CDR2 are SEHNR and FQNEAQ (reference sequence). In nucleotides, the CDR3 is TGTGCCAGCAGCTTCCGGCTAGTCCGGGGGGCAGAGACCCAGTACTTC. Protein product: CASSFRLVRGAETQYF.

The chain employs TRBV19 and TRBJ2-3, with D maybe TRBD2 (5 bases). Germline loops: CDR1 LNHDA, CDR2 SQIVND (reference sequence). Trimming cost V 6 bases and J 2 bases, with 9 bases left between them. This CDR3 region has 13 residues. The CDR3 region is CASRGSFTDTQYF. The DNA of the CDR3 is TGTGCCAGTAGAGGGAGCTTCACAGATACGCAGTATTTT. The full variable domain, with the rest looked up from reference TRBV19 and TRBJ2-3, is DGGITQSPKYLFRKEGQNVTLSCEQNLNHDAMYWYRQDPGQGLRLIYYSQIVNDFQKGDIAEGYSVSREKKESFPLTVTSAQKNPTAFYLCASRGSFTDTQYFGPGTRLTVL.

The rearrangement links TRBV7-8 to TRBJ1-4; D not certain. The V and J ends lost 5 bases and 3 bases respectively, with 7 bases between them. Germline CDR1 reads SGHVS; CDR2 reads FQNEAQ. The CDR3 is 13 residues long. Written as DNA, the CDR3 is TGTGCCAGCAGCGTCGTCCCTAATGAAAAACTGTTTTTT. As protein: CASSVVPNEKLFF.

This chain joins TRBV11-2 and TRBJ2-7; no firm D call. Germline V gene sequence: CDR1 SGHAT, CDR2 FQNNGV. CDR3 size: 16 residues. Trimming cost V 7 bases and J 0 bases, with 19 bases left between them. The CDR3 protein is CASTQGILRSSYEQYF. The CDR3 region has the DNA TGTGCCAGCACCCAAGGGATCCTCAGGAGCTCCTACGAGCAGTACTTC.